This TCR beta chain was profiled in a study of T-cell reconstitution after alpha-beta-depleted transplantation in children. This clonotype was counted at least ten times. Unique molecular identifiers featured in how the TCRbeta library was prepared. TCRdb reprocessed the PCR reads with MiXCR, giving one entry per CDR3 protein. The sample shows around 240,000 distinct CDR3 sequences, around 8% of them seen only once. CDR3 length: 17 amino acids. J was trimmed by 2 bases and V by 7 bases; bases with no gene match: 9. Germline V gives CDR1 MNHNS, CDR2 SASEGT. The sequence was obtained from a male patient aged 10 to 17 who had a stem cell transplant for acute lymphoblastic leukemia, so the T cells may come from the graft donor. V and J are TRBV6-1 and TRBJ2-3; 13 bases match TRBD2. Sequenced material: PBMCs, mostly from graft donor cells, taken 180 days after TCRalphabeta/CD19-depleted stem cell transplant. CDR3 sequence (DNA): TGTGCCAGCAAATCACTAGCGGGGGGGCGCAACACAGATACGCAGTATTTT. Amino acids: CASKSLAGGRNTDTQYF.